The T cell receptor (beta chain) described here comes from a study of blood T cell repertoires in COVID-19. In the study overall: Both acute and convalescent COVID-19 samples were obtained from the United States, Italy and Spain. PBMCs, B-cell-depleted T cells, or T cells were the source of the cDNA or gDNA that made up the material.

The germline gives CDR1 MDHEN, CDR2 SYDVKM. This CDR3 is built from 15 residues. Trimming cost V 5 bases and J 3 bases; bases outside gene matches: 6. Generated by immunoSEQ multiplex PCR, the TCRdb table keeps only in-frame clones and is missing some. The top ten hold 10% of the sample, which has over 250,000 clones, approximately 88% seen once. The chain is built from TRBV28 and TRBJ1-2; 10 bases match TRBD1. Sequenced sample: peripheral blood. This TCR came from a woman aged 65 to 85 with COVID-19, enrolled during active disease. The CDR3 loop reads CASSAGTGEDYGYTF. CDR3 in DNA: TGTGCCAGCAGTGCCGGGACAGGGGAGGACTATGGCTACACCTTC.